The T cell receptor (beta chain) described here comes from a study of blood T cell repertoires in COVID-19. Study background: Researchers got acute and convalescent COVID-19 samples from the United States, Italy and Spain. T cells, B-cell-depleted T cells, or PBMCs supplied cDNA or gDNA.

Authors' data handling: Amplification of reference gene primers was used by the study to estimate nucleated cell counts. Sequencing used immunoSEQ multiplex PCR; TCRdb keeps in-frame clones, though not all of them. V and J calls and clone size are as listed in that table; D and trimming were resolved from the DNA. The table has 76,000 or so clones, approximately 88% seen once. The V segment lost 7 bases and the J segment 6 bases; nucleotides outside the gene matches: 10. This CDR3 comprises 15 residues. Germline V CDR1 and CDR2: MGHRA, YSYEKL. This chain joins TRBV4-1 and TRBJ2-2; the match to TRBD1 covers 8 bases. Source material: peripheral blood. This receptor was taken from a young man with acute or convalescent COVID-19. CDR3 loop: CASILRQGAAGELFF. The CDR3 DNA reads TGCGCCAGCATCCTCCGGCAGGGGGCGGCCGGGGAGCTGTTTTTT.